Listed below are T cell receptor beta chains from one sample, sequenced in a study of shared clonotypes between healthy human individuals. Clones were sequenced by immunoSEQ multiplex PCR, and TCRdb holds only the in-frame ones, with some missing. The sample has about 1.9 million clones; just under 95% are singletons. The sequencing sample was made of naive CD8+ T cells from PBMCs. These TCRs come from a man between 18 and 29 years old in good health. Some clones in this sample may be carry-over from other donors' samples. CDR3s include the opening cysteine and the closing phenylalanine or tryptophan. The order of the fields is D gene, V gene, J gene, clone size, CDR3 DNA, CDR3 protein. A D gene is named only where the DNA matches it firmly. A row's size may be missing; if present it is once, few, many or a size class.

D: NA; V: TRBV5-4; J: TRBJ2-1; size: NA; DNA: TGTGCCAGCAGCTGGTCACTTGACAATGAGCAGTTCTTC; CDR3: CASSWSLDNEQFF
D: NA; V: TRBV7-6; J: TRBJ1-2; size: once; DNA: TGTGCCAGCAGCTCCCGCGTAGGGGGGAACTATGGCTACACCTTC; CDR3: CASSSRVGGNYGYTF
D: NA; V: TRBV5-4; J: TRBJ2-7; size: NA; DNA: TGTGCCACCTCGAGGGGGGGCGAGCAGTACTTC; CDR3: CATSRGGEQYF
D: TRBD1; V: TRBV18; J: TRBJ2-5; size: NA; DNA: TGTGCCAGCCAATGGGACAGACGATCCGGAGTGCGGGAGACCCAGTACTTC; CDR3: CASQWDRRSGVRETQYF
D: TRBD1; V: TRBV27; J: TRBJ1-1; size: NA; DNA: TGTGCCAGCAGTTATGGACAGGGAGAAGCTTTCTTT; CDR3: CASSYGQGEAFF
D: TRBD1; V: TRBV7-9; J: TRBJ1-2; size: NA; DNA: TGTGCCAGCAGCTTAGGACAGGGTGAATATGGCTACACCTTC; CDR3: CASSLGQGEYGYTF
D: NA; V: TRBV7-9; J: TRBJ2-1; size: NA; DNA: TGTGCCAGCGGGTCTTACAATGAGCAGTTCTTC; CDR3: CASGSYNEQFF
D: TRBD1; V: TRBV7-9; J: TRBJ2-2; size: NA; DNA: TGTGCCAGCAGTCCTCAGGGGGCCGGGGAGCTGTTTTTT; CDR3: CASSPQGAGELFF
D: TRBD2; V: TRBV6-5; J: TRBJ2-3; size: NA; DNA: TGTGCCAGCAGTTCCAGACTAGCGGGATCCACAGATACGCAGTATTTT; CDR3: CASSSRLAGSTDTQYF
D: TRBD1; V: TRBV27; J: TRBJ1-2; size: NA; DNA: TGTGCCAGCAGTTTAGGACAGGGCTCTGGCTACACCTTC; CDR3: CASSLGQGSGYTF
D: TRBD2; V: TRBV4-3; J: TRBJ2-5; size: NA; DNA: TGCGCCAGCAGCCAGGCGGGACTAGCGGGAAAAGAGACCCAGTACTTC; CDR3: CASSQAGLAGKETQYF
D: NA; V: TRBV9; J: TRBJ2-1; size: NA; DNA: TGTGCCAGCAGCGTAGTGGACGGAGCCTACAATGAGCAGTTCTTC; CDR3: CASSVVDGAYNEQFF
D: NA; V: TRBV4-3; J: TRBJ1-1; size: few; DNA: TGCGCCAGCAGCCAAGGATGGAGCACTGAAGCTTTCTTT; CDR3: CASSQGWSTEAFF
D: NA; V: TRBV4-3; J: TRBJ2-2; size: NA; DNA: TGCGCCAGCAGCCAAGGGCCACAGGGTTCCACCGGGGAGCTGTTTTTT; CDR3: CASSQGPQGSTGELFF
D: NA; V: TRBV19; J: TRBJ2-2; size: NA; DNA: TGTGCCAGTAGTATTAGAACAGAACCCGGGACCGGGGAGCTGTTTTTT; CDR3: CASSIRTEPGTGELFF
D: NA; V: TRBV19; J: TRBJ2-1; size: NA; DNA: TGTGCCAGTAGTATAGGACTGAATGAGCAGTTCTTC; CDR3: CASSIGLNEQFF
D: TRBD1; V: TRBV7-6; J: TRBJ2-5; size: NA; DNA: TGTGCCAGCAGCTTAGACAGGGGGGACCAAGAGACCCAGTACTTC; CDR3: CASSLDRGDQETQYF
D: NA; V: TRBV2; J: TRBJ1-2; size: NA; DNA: TGTGCCAGCAGCGCCGAGGGGGATGCCCGGACACCCTACGGGGATGGCTACACCTTC; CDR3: CASSAEGDARTPYGDGYTF
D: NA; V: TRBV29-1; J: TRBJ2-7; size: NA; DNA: TGCAGCGTTGAAATCCCCAACGGCTACGAGCAGTACTTC; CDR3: CSVEIPNGYEQYF
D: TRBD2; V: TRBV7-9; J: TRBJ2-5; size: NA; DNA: TGTGCCAGCAGCCTACGACTAGGGAGGGAAGAGACCCAGTACTTC; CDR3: CASSLRLGREETQYF
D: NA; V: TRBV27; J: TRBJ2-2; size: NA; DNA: TGTGCCAGCAGTTTTAGTCCTAGCGCGAACACCGGGGAGCTGTTTTTT; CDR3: CASSFSPSANTGELFF
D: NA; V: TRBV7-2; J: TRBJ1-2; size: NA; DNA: TGTGCCAGCAGCCCGGGGGGGTGGGAGACTAACTATGGCTACACCTTC; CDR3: CASSPGGWETNYGYTF
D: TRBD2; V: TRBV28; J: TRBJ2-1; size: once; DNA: TGTGCCAGCAGTTTAGGGGCTAGCGGGCCCCGAAATGAGCAGTTCTTC; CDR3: CASSLGASGPRNEQFF
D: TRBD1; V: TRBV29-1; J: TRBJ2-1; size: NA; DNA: TGCAGCGTTGTATACCCACCCGGGACAGGGGATGAGCAGTTCTTC; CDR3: CSVVYPPGTGDEQFF
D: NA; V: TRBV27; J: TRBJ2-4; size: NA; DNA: TGTGCCAGCAGTTTTGGGTTTGGGGACATTCAGTACTTC; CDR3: CASSFGFGDIQYF
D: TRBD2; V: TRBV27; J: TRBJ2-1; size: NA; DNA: TGTGCCAGCACCACTAAACTAGCGGCCAATGAGCAGTTCTTC; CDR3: CASTTKLAANEQFF
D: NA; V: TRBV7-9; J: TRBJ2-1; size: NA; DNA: TGTGCCAGCAGCCCAGGATATGAGCAGTTCTTC; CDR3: CASSPGYEQFF
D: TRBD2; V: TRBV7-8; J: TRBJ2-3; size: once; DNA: TGTGCCAGCAGCCCATCCGGGACTAGCGACACAGATACGCAGTATTTT; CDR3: CASSPSGTSDTDTQYF
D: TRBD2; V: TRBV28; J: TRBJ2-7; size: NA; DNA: TGTGCCAGCAGTTTGGGGCTAGCGGCCTACGAGCAGTACTTC; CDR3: CASSLGLAAYEQYF
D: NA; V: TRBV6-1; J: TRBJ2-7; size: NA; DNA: TGTGCCAGCAGCCCCCCAGCTCGCCCCTACGAGCAGTACTTC; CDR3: CASSPPARPYEQYF
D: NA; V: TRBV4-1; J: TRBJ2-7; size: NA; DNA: TGCGCCAGCAGCCAAGATTTCGGGACGTCCTACGAGCAGTACTTC; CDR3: CASSQDFGTSYEQYF
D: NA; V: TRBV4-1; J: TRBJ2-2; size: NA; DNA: TGCGCCAGCAGCCTCCGAGACAGACCCACCGGGGAGCTGTTTTTT; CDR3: CASSLRDRPTGELFF
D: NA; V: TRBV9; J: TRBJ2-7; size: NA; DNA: TGTGCCAGCAGCGCCGGTTCTAGCGCCTACGAGCAGTACTTC; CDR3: CASSAGSSAYEQYF
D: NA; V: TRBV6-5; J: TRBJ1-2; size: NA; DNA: TGTGCCAGCAGTTACTCGACAGGTGAAAGAATCTATGGCTACACCTTC; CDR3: CASSYSTGERIYGYTF
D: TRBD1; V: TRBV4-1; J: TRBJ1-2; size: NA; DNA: TGCGCCAGCAGCTGGGACAGGGGGACTAACTATGGCTACACCTTC; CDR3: CASSWDRGTNYGYTF
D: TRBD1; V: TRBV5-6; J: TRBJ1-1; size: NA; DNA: TGTGCCAGCAGCTCGCTTGGGACAGAGAACACTGAAGCTTTCTTT; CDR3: CASSSLGTENTEAFF
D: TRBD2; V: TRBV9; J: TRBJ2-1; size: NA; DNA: TGTGCCAGCAGCGTAGGGACTAGCGGCACCAATGAGCAGTTCTTC; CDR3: CASSVGTSGTNEQFF